The 15 T cell receptor beta chains reported below all come from one sample, sequenced in a study of T cell repertoires in cytomegalovirus infection. Which antigens these TCRs recognize remains unknown. TCRdb analysed the reads with MiXCR anew, one entry per CDR3 protein. Of about 340,000 distinct CDR3 sequences in the sample, approximately 32% are singletons; the top ten hold around 20%. The sample was cultured PBMCs, taken from culture after CMV antigen stimulation. These receptors were collected from a human donor in good health (CMV status not recorded). Some clones in this sample may be carry-over from other donors' samples.

This clonotype was recorded a few times. The chain employs TRBV2 and TRBJ2-5; 9 bases fit TRBD1. This CDR3 spans 14 amino acids. Per germline, CDR1 SNHLY and CDR2 FYNNEI. The V gene end was trimmed by 1 base and the J gene end by 5 bases; junction bases not matched to a gene: 2. CDR3 protein: CASSEGDRVETQYF. CDR3 coding DNA: TGTGCCAGCAGTGAAGGGGACAGGGTTGAGACCCAGTACTTC.

The gene calls are TRBV10-3 and TRBJ1-2, with 10 bases matching TRBD1. The CDR3 consists of 13 residues. The germline V gene encodes CDR1 ENHRY and CDR2 SYGVKD. V was clipped by 9 bases and J by 3 bases; unmatched bases: 4. The CDR3 loop is CAMGTGVDYGYTF. CDR3 bases: TGTGCCATGGGGACAGGGGTTGACTATGGCTACACCTTC.

This clonotype occurred a few times. The V and J genes are TRBV7-6 and TRBJ1-2, with 7 bases aligning to TRBD1. V dropped 3 bases and J dropped 7; count of bases not matched to a gene: 2. The CDR3 is made up of 12 amino acids. Per germline, CDR1 SGHVS and CDR2 FNYEAQ. The CDR3 protein is CASSFNRGGYTF. CDR3 nucleotide sequence: TGTGCCAGCAGCTTCAACAGGGGTGGCTACACCTTC.

This chain joins TRBV15 and TRBJ1-1, with D possibly being TRBD1 (5 bases). Per the germline V gene, CDR1 is LNHNV and CDR2 is YYDKDF (reference sequence). The CDR3 totals 13 residues. With 6 bases removed from V and 0 bases from J, the gap between germline ends came to 8 bases. CDR3 sequence reads: CATRGRLNTEAFF. The DNA of the CDR3 is TGTGCCACCAGGGGGCGATTGAACACTGAAGCTTTCTTT.

Only one count was recorded for this clonotype. The CDR3 loop reads CATRPGGVIYGYTF. In DNA, the CDR3 is TGTGCCACCCGTCCTGGGGGAGTAATATATGGCTACACCTTC. This sequence joins TRBV2 and TRBJ1-2, with D perhaps matching TRBD1 (5 bases). Germline CDR1 SNHLY, CDR2 FYNNEI. V gave up 10 bases and J gave up 5 bases, with 20 bases separating them. The CDR3 sequence is 14 residues long.

The table lists this clonotype with a few counts. J is TRBJ2-1 and V is TRBV19; D not certain. Between the trimmed V and J ends, which lost 5 bases and 10 bases, there was a span of 15 bases. The CDR3 has 13 residues. Germline assignment: CDR1 LNHDA and CDR2 SQIVND (reference sequence). CDR3 residues: CASSGLPRGEQFF. CDR3 bases: TGTGCCAGTAGTGGTCTCCCGCGTGGAGAGCAGTTCTTC. Complete variable domain (other parts from reference TRBV19 and TRBJ2-1): DGGITQSPKYLFRKEGQNVTLSCEQNLNHDAMYWYRQDPGQGLRLIYYSQIVNDFQKGDIAEGYSVSREKKESFPLTVTSAQKNPTAFYLCASSGLPRGEQFFGPGTRLTVL.

This chain uses TRBV5-5 with TRBJ1-5; 8 bases are a match to TRBD1. Germline-derived CDR1 and CDR2 are SGHKS and YYEKEE (reference sequence). The junction had 9 bases not matched to a gene; V was cut back by 4 bases and J by 6 bases. The length of the CDR3 is 15 residues. CDR3 sequence (DNA): TGTGCCAGCAGCCCGAACAGGGGGATGGGTCAGCCCCAGCATTTT. It specifies CASSPNRGMGQPQHF.

The chain uses TRBV28 and TRBJ2-3; 10 nucleotides agree with TRBD1. The germline CDR1 and CDR2 sequences are MDHEN and SYDVKM. V lost 1 base and J lost 4; bases outside the gene matches: 2. The CDR3 totals 15 residues. CDR3 loop: CASSLFGQGADTQYF. The CDR3 DNA follows: TGTGCCAGCAGTTTATTCGGACAGGGGGCAGATACGCAGTATTTT.

The chain recombines TRBV4-2 with TRBJ1-5; TRBD1 agrees at 7 bases. Trimming cost V 4 bases and J 3 bases; bases outside gene matches: 18. CDR1 is LGHNA, CDR2 YNFKEQ, per germline. CDR3 length equals 19 residues. The CDR3 protein is CASSPILDFGRGLNQPQHF. In DNA, the CDR3 is TGTGCCAGCAGCCCCATACTAGACTTCGGGAGGGGGCTCAATCAGCCCCAGCATTTT.

There are many counts of this clonotype. The chain combines TRBV27 with TRBJ2-7; 8 bases line up with TRBD2. The CDR3 length is 15 residues. Germline V gives CDR1 MNHEY, CDR2 SMNVEV (reference sequence). V shed 5 bases and J 2 bases; nucleotides not matched to a gene: 8. The CDR3 coding sequence is TGTGCCAGCAGTCCCCTAGGGCGGGGGGCCTACGAGCAGTACTTC. Its protein product is CASSPLGRGAYEQYF.

This clonotype was found a few times. The chain recombines TRBV7-2 with TRBJ2-7; a possible D gene is TRBD2 (6 bases). CDR1 is SGHTA, CDR2 FQGNSA, per germline. The CDR3 sequence is 14 residues long. Trimming removed 5 bases at V and 5 bases at J, with 16 bases between. Here the CDR3 DNA reads TGTGCCAGCAGCACCGATCGGGAGTTCCACGAGCAGTACTTC. Its translation: CASSTDREFHEQYF. Full variable domain (outside the CDR3, taken from reference TRBV7-2 and TRBJ2-7): GAGVSQSPSNKVTEKGKDVELRCDPISGHTALYWYRQSLGQGLEFLIYFQGNSAPDKSGLPSDRFSAERTGGSVSTLTIQRTQQEDSAVYLCASSTDREFHEQYFGPGTRLTVT.

V is TRBV4-2 and J is TRBJ2-7, with 7 bases matching TRBD2. V shed 3 bases, J shed 2 bases, and the junction held 7 bases outside the gene matches. The CDR3 is 15 amino acids. Germline V gives CDR1 LGHNA, CDR2 YNFKEQ. CDR3 DNA sequence: TGTGCCAGCAGCCACGGCGCGGGGGAGGCCTACGAGCAGTACTTC. This encodes CASSHGAGEAYEQYF.

There are a few counts of this clonotype. DNA for the CDR3: TGTGCCAGTAGTACGTATGGCCCCGCCCGGGGGCGCGTTCGTAATTCACCCCTCCACTTT. This translates into CASSTYGPARGRVRNSPLHF. V usage is TRBV19 and J usage is TRBJ1-6, with D possibly matching TRBD1 (6 bases). This CDR3 is 20 amino acids long. V dropped 4 bases and J dropped 6 bases, with 28 bases sitting between them. Germline CDR1 and CDR2: LNHDA and SQIVND (reference sequence).

The gene calls are TRBV12-5 and TRBJ2-5; D ambiguous. The length of the CDR3 is 13 residues. Germline V gene lookup returns CDR1 LGHNT and CDR2 FRNRAP. Deletions cut 2 bases from V and 5 bases from J, with 9 bases between. CDR3 DNA: TGTGCTAGTGGTTTGCCAAACGTGGAGACCCAGTACTTC. Translating it yields CASGLPNVETQYF.

The CDR3 protein is CSAINQANSPLHF. The DNA of the CDR3 is TGCAGTGCTATCAACCAGGCAAATTCACCCCTCCACTTT. The V call is TRBV20-1, the J call TRBJ1-6; D not certain. The CDR3 length is 13 residues. Germline CDR1 DFQATT, CDR2 SNEGSKA (reference sequence). Deletions cut 4 bases from V and 7 bases from J, with 11 bases between.